One sample yielded the 27 T cell receptor beta chains listed below, sequenced in a study of glioma-infiltrating T cells after dendritic cell vaccination. This table comes from immunoSEQ multiplex PCR, and its TCRdb copy is limited to in-frame clones, with some not included. Of 100,000 or so clones in the sample, 85% to 90% were seen once. Specimen: blood, collected before dendritic cell vaccination. The receptors were gathered from a human donor with glioblastoma.

A few counts support this clone. V and J are TRBV11-2 and TRBJ1-4, with D possibly being TRBD1 (5 bases). The germline CDR1 and CDR2 sequences are SGHAT and FQNNGV. The germline V and J ends were trimmed by 0 bases and 11 bases, with 16 bases remaining between them. The CDR3 extends over 15 amino acids. DNA of the CDR3: TGTGCCAGCAGCTTAGATATTGGACAAGTGACTAAACTGTTTTTT. Translation: CASSLDIGQVTKLFF. The full variable domain, completed using reference TRBV11-2 and TRBJ1-4, is EAGVAQSPRYKIIEKRQSVAFWCNPISGHATLYWYQQILGQGPKLLIQFQNNGVVDDSQLPKDRFSAERLKGVDSTLKIQPAKLEDSAVYLCASSLDIGQVTKLFFGSGTQLSVL.

V usage is TRBV5-8 and J usage is TRBJ1-2; 7 bases agree with TRBD1. The V segment lost 2 bases and the J segment 4 bases; nucleotides outside the gene matches: 8. The CDR3 contains 15 residues. Germline values: CDR1 SGHTS, CDR2 YDEGEE. CDR3 loop: CASSLARQGGYGYTF. The CDR3 DNA reads TGTGCCAGCAGCTTAGCTCGCCAGGGGGGCTATGGCTACACCTTC.

CDR3 DNA: TGCGCCAGCAGCTTGCCTAGCGGGGGGACCTACGAGCAGTACTTC. Amino acid sequence: CASSLPSGGTYEQYF. The chain joins TRBV5-1 to TRBJ2-7; 11 bases align to TRBD2. Per germline, CDR1 SGHRS and CDR2 YFSETQ. V gave up 1 base and J gave up 2 bases; unmatched junction bases: 2. This CDR3 region has 15 residues.

V usage is TRBV5-6 and J usage is TRBJ1-1; possible D gene TRBD1, 5 bases. Trimming took 2 bases from V and 1 from J, leaving 12 bases between them. In germline, CDR1 is SGHDT, CDR2 YYEEEE. The CDR3 runs to 15 residues. The CDR3 region is CASSFDGGKNTEAFF. The CDR3 region has the DNA TGTGCCAGCAGCTTTGACGGGGGGAAGAACACTGAAGCTTTCTTT.

The rearrangement links TRBV15 to TRBJ2-7; TRBD1 matches at 8 bases. CDR3 size: 14 residues. V trimming: 1 base; J trimming: 6 bases; junction bases outside the gene matches: 5. Per the germline V gene, CDR1 is LNHNV and CDR2 is YYDKDF (reference sequence). The CDR3 DNA follows: TGTGCCACCAGCAGAGCTGGGACAGGTTCCGAGCAGTACTTC. Translating gives CATSRAGTGSEQYF.

V usage is TRBV6-5 and J usage is TRBJ1-2, with 8 positions matching TRBD1. Germline V gene data show CDR1 as MNHEY and CDR2 as SVGAGI. CDR3 length equals 13 residues. Trimming removed 5 bases from V and 2 bases from J; junction bases left unmatched: 1. CDR3 region: CASSRTGNYGYTF. CDR3 bases: TGTGCCAGCAGTAGGACAGGGAACTATGGCTACACCTTC.

This chain connects TRBV11-2 to TRBJ1-2, with 7 positions matching TRBD1. This CDR3 contains 13 residues. The V and J ends lost 5 bases and 12 bases, in that order; junction bases with no gene match: 12. Germline loops: CDR1 SGHAT, CDR2 FQNNGV. The CDR3 is CASSVIGGRDNTF. The CDR3 coding sequence is TGTGCCAGCAGCGTTATAGGGGGCAGGGACAACACCTTC. Filled out from reference TRBV11-2 and TRBJ1-2, the complete variable domain reads EAGVAQSPRYKIIEKRQSVAFWCNPISGHATLYWYQQILGQGPKLLIQFQNNGVVDDSQLPKDRFSAERLKGVDSTLKIQPAKLEDSAVYLCASSVIGGRDNTFGSGTRLTVV.

A single count supports this clone. The chain is built from TRBV27 and TRBJ2-3; 10 bases line up with TRBD2. Per the germline V gene, CDR1 is MNHEY and CDR2 is SMNVEV (reference sequence). Trimming cost V 2 bases and J 8 bases; bases outside gene matches: 4. This CDR3 is built from 14 residues. The CDR3 sequence: CASSLRLAGVTQYF. DNA of the CDR3: TGTGCCAGCAGTTTAAGGCTAGCGGGAGTTACGCAGTATTTT.

In its sample, this clone was seen once. The genes are TRBV2 and TRBJ2-7; 8 bases are shared with TRBD2. The CDR3 consists of 16 residues. Germline values: CDR1 SNHLY, CDR2 FYNNEI. After removal of 3 bases from V and 4 bases from J, the junction contained 11 bases not matched to a gene. The chain's CDR3 is CASSEPRTSSVYEQYF. The DNA for the CDR3 is TGTGCCAGCAGTGAGCCCCGGACTAGCAGCGTTTACGAGCAGTACTTC.

The chain recombines TRBV6-4 with TRBJ1-5, with TRBD1 matching over 8 bases. This CDR3 has 17 residues. Germline V gives CDR1 MRHNA, CDR2 SNTAGT. V shed 2 bases and J 1 base; nucleotides not matched to a gene: 7. The CDR3 loop is CASSDTEGQVSNQPQHF. In nucleotides, the CDR3 is TGTGCCAGCAGTGACACGGAGGGACAGGTGAGCAATCAGCCCCAGCATTTT.

The V gene is TRBV7-3, the J gene TRBJ2-5; 7 nucleotides agree with TRBD2. The CDR3 contains 14 residues. Trimming cost V 5 bases and J 5 bases; bases outside gene matches: 8. Germline V gene sequence: CDR1 SGHTA, CDR2 FQGTGA. The CDR3 nucleotides are TGTGCCAGCAGCCCCTCGGGGGGTGGGGAGACCCAGTACTTC. This translates into CASSPSGGGETQYF. Full variable domain (missing parts from reference TRBV7-3 and TRBJ2-5): GAGVSQTPSNKVTEKGKYVELRCDPISGHTALYWYRQSLGQGPEFLIYFQGTGAADDSGLPNDRFFAVRPEGSVSTLKIQRTERGDSAVYLCASSPSGGGETQYFGPGTRLLVL.

This chain's CDR3 is CASSDSRQGQNNSPLHF. CDR3 DNA: TGTGCCAGCAGTGACTCGAGACAGGGCCAAAATAATTCACCCCTCCACTTT. This rearrangement joins TRBV25-1 to TRBJ1-6, with 7 bases fitting TRBD1. CDR3 length equals 17 residues. Germline assignment: CDR1 MGHDK and CDR2 SYGVNS. With 3 bases clipped from V and 5 bases from J, the junction kept 10 bases outside the gene matches. Based on the CDR3 plus reference TRBV25-1 and TRBJ1-6, the full variable domain is EADIYQTPRYLVIGTGKKITLECSQTMGHDKMYWYQQDPGMELHLIHYSYGVNSTEKGDLSSESTVSRIRTEHFPLTLESARPSHTSQYLCASSDSRQGQNNSPLHFGNGTRLTVT.

The chain couples TRBV7-2 to TRBJ1-1; 7 nucleotides align to TRBD1. This CDR3 has 12 amino acids. Per germline, CDR1 SGHTA and CDR2 FQGNSA. Trimming at V came to 3 bases and at J to 9 bases, leaving 4 bases not matched to a gene. The CDR3 bases are TGTGCCAGCAGCTTCCGACAGGGACAAGCTTTCTTT. This sequence encodes CASSFRQGQAFF.

The V and J genes are TRBV2 and TRBJ2-7; TRBD2 might be the D (5 bases). CDR3 length equals 13 residues. V shed 4 bases and J shed 5 bases, with 12 bases lying between them. Germline loops: CDR1 SNHLY, CDR2 FYNNEI. The CDR3 region has the DNA TGTGCCAGCAGTGTGGCTAGCTTCGACGAGCAGTACTTC. Protein: CASSVASFDEQYF.

This clone came up once. The chain couples TRBV10-3 to TRBJ1-2; maybe TRBD1 (6 bases). This CDR3 has 14 amino acids. V was clipped by 3 bases and J by 5 bases, with 13 bases between them. CDR1 and CDR2 (germline): ENHRY, SYGVKD. Here the CDR3 reads CAISDMGGLYGYTF. In nucleotides, the CDR3 is TGTGCCATCAGTGATATGGGGGGGCTGTATGGCTACACCTTC.

This sequence joins TRBV28 and TRBJ2-5; 10 nucleotides line up with TRBD2. Germline values: CDR1 MDHEN, CDR2 SYDVKM. The CDR3 contains 14 residues. Trimming at V came to 5 bases and at J to 5 bases, leaving 5 bases not matched to a gene. In DNA form, the CDR3 reads TGTGCCAGCAGTCCCCTGACTAGCGGGGAGACCCAGTACTTC. It codes for CASSPLTSGETQYF.

This rearrangement joins TRBV5-1 to TRBJ2-3; D call uncertain. CDR3 length: 14 residues. Trimming cost V 0 bases and J 4 bases, with 9 bases left between them. In germline, CDR1 is SGHRS, CDR2 YFSETQ. CDR3 nucleotides: TGCGCCAGCAGCTTGGATGCCACAGCAGATACGCAGTATTTT. It translates to CASSLDATADTQYF.

This clone was counted a few times. This chain uses TRBV5-4 with TRBJ2-2; D is undetermined. The ends were cut back, 2 bases at V and 7 bases at J, with 3 bases in the middle. The CDR3 covers 11 residues. Germline V lookup: CDR1 SGHNT, CDR2 YYREEE (reference sequence). This chain's CDR3 is CASSFYGELFF. CDR3 DNA: TGTGCCAGCAGCTTCTACGGGGAGCTGTTTTTT.

The chain combines TRBV6-1 with TRBJ2-3, with 8 bases aligning to TRBD2. Germline CDR1 reads MNHNS; CDR2 reads SASEGT. The CDR3 is made up of 14 amino acids. V shed 8 bases and J 2 bases; nucleotides not matched to a gene: 6. CDR3 DNA: TGTGCCAGCGGCGGGAGGTTATTCACAGATACGCAGTATTTT. Its protein product is CASGGRLFTDTQYF.

The chain uses TRBV6-1 and TRBJ2-7; 9 bases map to TRBD1. Germline V gene data show CDR1 as MNHNS and CDR2 as SASEGT. The ends lost 7 bases at V and 3 bases at J; junction bases unmatched: 10. This CDR3 region has 15 residues. The CDR3, as DNA: TGTGCCAGCATAGGACAGGGGTCACCCAACTACGAGCAGTACTTC. This encodes CASIGQGSPNYEQYF.

The chain has TRBV18 and TRBJ2-2, with D possibly TRBD1 on 5 matching bases. With 3 bases removed from V and 3 bases from J, the gap between germline ends came to 17 bases. Germline V gene data show CDR1 as KGHSH and CDR2 as LQKENI. The CDR3 runs to 17 residues. The CDR3 coding sequence is TGTGCCAGCTCACCCTCCCTTGGGCAGGGTGACACCGGGGAGCTGTTTTTT. This sequence encodes CASSPSLGQGDTGELFF.

The gene calls are TRBV4-3 and TRBJ2-7; 10 bases map to TRBD1. Germline trimming cut 4 bases from V and 4 bases from J; bases unmatched to any gene: 1. CDR1 LGHNA and CDR2 YSLEER come from the germline V gene. This CDR3 is 13 amino acids long. CDR3: CASSRDRGYEQYF. As DNA, the CDR3 is TGCGCCAGCAGCCGGGACAGGGGTTACGAGCAGTACTTC.

The chain is built from TRBV28 and TRBJ1-2; a weak D match, TRBD1 (5 bases). The CDR3 has 15 amino acids. CDR1 MDHEN and CDR2 SYDVKM come from the germline V gene. The V gene lost 3 bases and the J gene lost 5 bases, with 16 bases spanning the gap. The CDR3 DNA reads TGTGCCAGCAGTTTTACCAGGGAAGTTGGGTATGGCTACACCTTC. This translates into CASSFTREVGYGYTF.

J is TRBJ2-7 and V is TRBV9; possible D gene TRBD1, 6 bases. Germline V CDR1 and CDR2: SGDLS, YYNGEE. V lost 3 bases and J 4 bases, leaving 11 bases between the germline ends. The CDR3 runs 13 residues. The CDR3 nucleotides are TGTGCCAGCAGCGCCCCGACAGGATACGAGCAGTACTTC. Amino acid sequence: CASSAPTGYEQYF.

V and J are TRBV5-1 and TRBJ1-1; D is possibly TRBD1 (5 bases). The germline V gene has CDR1 SGHRS and CDR2 YFSETQ. Trimming removed 0 bases from V and 1 base from J, with 13 bases in between. The CDR3 spans 16 residues. The CDR3 DNA follows: TGCGCCAGCAGCTTGGCCGGGGGAGCACAGAACACTGAAGCTTTCTTT. Translated: CASSLAGGAQNTEAFF.

The V call is TRBV7-6, the J call TRBJ2-7; 7 bases align to TRBD1. V dropped 5 bases and J dropped 3; count of bases not matched to a gene: 7. The CDR3 is 14 amino acids. Germline CDR1 reads SGHVS; CDR2 reads FNYEAQ. CDR3 amino acids: CASSDRDSYYEQYF. DNA of the CDR3: TGTGCCAGCAGCGACCGGGACAGTTACTACGAGCAGTACTTC.

The chain employs TRBV9 and TRBJ2-5; TRBD1 agrees at 10 bases. This CDR3 has 16 amino acids. V was clipped by 2 bases and J by 4 bases; unmatched bases: 8. CDR1 is SGDLS, CDR2 YYNGEE, per germline. In nucleotides, the CDR3 is TGTGCCAGCAGCGTGTTCGGGACAGGGGTTGGAGAGACCCAGTACTTC. It specifies CASSVFGTGVGETQYF. Drawing the rest from reference TRBV9 and TRBJ2-5, the complete variable domain is DSGVTQTPKHLITATGQRVTLRCSPRSGDLSVYWYQQSLDQGLQFLIQYYNGEERAKGNILERFSAQQFPDLHSELNLSSLELGDSALYFCASSVFGTGVGETQYFGPGTRLLVL.